The sequence of this T cell receptor (beta chain) was determined in a study of Ad26.COV2.S vaccination and SARS-CoV-2 variants. Documented treatment: 15 to 20 received Ad26.COV2.S at low or high dose, single or two shots; about 5 received placebo; per-sample allocation not given. Sample collection was performed on day 63 after the first vaccine or placebo injection. In the vaccine, an Ad26 vector expressed the SARS-CoV-2 spike of the Wuhan strain. Germline V CDR1 and CDR2: SEHNR, FQNEAQ (reference sequence). The CDR3 is made up of 15 amino acids. The V and J ends lost 3 bases and 7 bases, in that order; junction bases with no gene match: 10. Measured with immunoSEQ multiplex PCR; TCRdb has only the in-frame clones, and not every one. The table records around 320,000 clones, roughly 84% of them present only once.

The input for sequencing was peripheral blood, taken in a trial of Ad26.COV2.S vaccine versus placebo. The chain joins TRBV7-9 to TRBJ2-7, with 9 nucleotides matching TRBD1. This TCR derives from a person aged 18-60 years who received the Ad26.COV2.S COVID-19 vaccine or a placebo. This CDR3 reads CASSFAWTGDIEQYF. The CDR3 nucleotides read TGTGCCAGCAGCTTTGCGTGGACAGGGGATATTGAGCAGTACTTC.